The clone carrying this T cell receptor beta chain was detected once. Its antigen remains unknown. These data originate in a study of T cells in localized non-small cell lung cancer. Study-wide findings and caveats: The study found T cell clonality highest in uninvolved adjacent lung, above tumor.

The data were produced by immunoSEQ multiplex PCR, yet TCRdb's version contains in-frame clones alone and is incomplete. The sample holds 130,000 or so clones, approximately 88% seen once. The CDR3 loop spans 13 amino acids. Germline V gene sequence: CDR1 SGHRS, CDR2 YFSETQ. V was trimmed by 2 bases and J by 3 bases, leaving 9 bases between them. Specimen: peripheral blood, collected before any cancer treatment. This TCR was sampled from a female donor of 60 years or more with stage I lung adenocarcinoma. The genes are TRBV5-1 and TRBJ2-7; D is tentatively TRBD1 or TRBD2 (5 bases each). CDR3 DNA: TGCGCCAGCAGCTTCGGGGCGGGCTACGAGCAGTACTTC. It translates to CASSFGAGYEQYF.